One and the same sample provided the 21 T cell receptor beta chains below, sequenced in a study of T cell responses to AZD1222 COVID-19 vaccine. Generated by immunoSEQ multiplex PCR, the TCRdb table keeps only in-frame clones and is missing some. The table has 90,000 to 120,000 clones, around 89% seen once. The material sequenced was peripheral blood, taken on day 0 of AZD1222 vaccination. These receptors were obtained from an adult in good health.

The genes are TRBV7-2 and TRBJ2-2; 7 positions match TRBD1. With 3 bases clipped from V and 4 bases from J, the junction kept 5 bases outside the gene matches. The V gene's germline CDR1 is SGHTA and CDR2 FQGNSA. There are 15 residues in the CDR3. DNA of the CDR3: TGTGCCAGCAGCTTGACAGGGTACGGCACCGGGGAGCTGTTTTTT. It specifies CASSLTGYGTGELFF. The whole variable domain, filled in from reference TRBV7-2 and TRBJ2-2, reads GAGVSQSPSNKVTEKGKDVELRCDPISGHTALYWYRQSLGQGLEFLIYFQGNSAPDKSGLPSDRFSAERTGGSVSTLTIQRTQQEDSAVYLCASSLTGYGTGELFFGEGSRLTVL.

This clone was observed a single time. V is TRBV7-3 and J is TRBJ2-5; a weak D match, TRBD1 (5 bases). Germline V CDR1 and CDR2: SGHTA, FQGTGA. V was pared by 1 base and J by 4 bases, with 19 bases between. CDR3 length: 17 amino acids. CDR3 in DNA: TGTGCCAGCAGCTTAAAGTCTCGGCGGAGTGGGGCAGAGACCCAGTACTTC. Residues: CASSLKSRRSGAETQYF.

This chain links TRBV28 with TRBJ2-7; 14 nucleotides align to TRBD2. The CDR3 consists of 17 residues. With V trimmed by 1 base and J by 4 bases, 6 bases remained unmatched. Germline V CDR1 and CDR2: MDHEN, SYDVKM. The CDR3 loop reads CASSLSRLAGGPYEQYF. The CDR3 region has the DNA TGTGCCAGCAGTTTATCCCGACTAGCGGGAGGGCCATACGAGCAGTACTTC. Based on the CDR3 plus reference TRBV28 and TRBJ2-7, the full variable domain is DVKVTQSSRYLVKRTGEKVFLECVQDMDHENMFWYRQDPGLGLRLIYFSYDVKMKEKGDIPEGYSVSREKKERFSLILESASTNQTSMYLCASSLSRLAGGPYEQYFGPGTRLTVT.

The chain is built from TRBV19 and TRBJ1-1; D unclear. The germline CDR1 and CDR2 sequences are LNHDA and SQIVND (reference sequence). V gave up 3 bases and J gave up 0 bases, with 8 bases separating them. The CDR3 is 14 amino acids. CDR3 sequence reads: CASSMREMNTEAFF. CDR3 bases: TGTGCCAGTAGTATGCGGGAGATGAACACTGAAGCTTTCTTT.

The chain has TRBV27 and TRBJ1-1; 8 bases map to TRBD1. The germline gives CDR1 MNHEY, CDR2 SMNVEV (reference sequence). The CDR3 consists of 13 residues. The J segment lost 11 bases and the V segment lost 9 bases, leaving 14 bases of the junction unmatched. CDR3 DNA sequence: TGTGCCAGTACGTTAGCAGGGGGCGCCGACGCTTTCTTT. It specifies CASTLAGGADAFF.

This chain connects TRBV3-1 (or the pseudogene TRBV3-2) to TRBJ1-2, with 10 bases aligning to TRBD1. Germline V CDR1 and CDR2: LGHDT, YNNKEL (reference sequence). Unmatched junction bases numbered 4, after V lost 1 base and J lost 5 bases. This CDR3 comprises 15 residues. Here the CDR3 reads CASSQVAGQGYGYTF. CDR3 DNA sequence: TGTGCCAGCAGCCAAGTGGCGGGACAGGGGTATGGCTACACCTTC.

This chain joins TRBV7-9 and TRBJ2-7; tentative D call: TRBD2 (5 bases). V dropped 5 bases and J dropped 2 bases, with 10 bases sitting between them. The CDR3 totals 13 residues. CDR1 and CDR2 (germline): SEHNR, FQNEAQ (reference sequence). The CDR3 spells CASSSGRAYEQYF. CDR3 DNA: TGTGCCAGCAGCAGCGGACGGGCCTACGAGCAGTACTTC.

V and J are TRBV29-1 and TRBJ2-3; D is ambiguous. The CDR3 has 11 amino acids. From germline, CDR1 is SQVTM and CDR2 ANQGSEA. Trimming removed 4 bases at V and 5 bases at J, with 7 bases between. CDR3 DNA sequence: TGCAGCGTTGCTACTGAAGATACGCAGTATTTT. This gives the protein CSVATEDTQYF.

The chain joins TRBV19 to TRBJ2-1, with TRBD2 identical over 8 bases. Looked up from germline, CDR1 is LNHDA and CDR2 is SQIVND (reference sequence). The CDR3 totals 16 residues. Germline trimming cut 4 bases from V and 7 bases from J; bases unmatched to any gene: 12. Written as DNA, the CDR3 is TGTGCCAGTAGTAGCCTCCGGGAGGGCCGTGGGAATGAGCAGTTCTTC. Its translation: CASSSLREGRGNEQFF.

The J gene is TRBJ2-3, the V gene TRBV6-2 or TRBV6-3; TRBD1 matches 12 bases. The germline V gene has CDR1 MNHEY and CDR2 SVGEGT. CDR3 length: 15 residues. Germline trimming cut 4 bases from V and 11 bases from J; bases unmatched to any gene: 10. As DNA, the CDR3 is TGTGCCAGCAGTTCCTCCGGGACAGGGGGCTCCCAGCAGTATTTT. Its translation is CASSSSGTGGSQQYF.

This sequence joins TRBV30 and TRBJ1-3; D gene unclear. The CDR3 consists of 14 residues. Trimming took off 3 bases at V and 4 bases at J, with 13 bases between the two ends. From germline, CDR1 is GTSNPN and CDR2 SVGIG (reference sequence). CDR3 coding DNA: TGTGCCTGGAGCGGAGTCAGCGCAGGAAACACCATATATTTT. Its translation is CAWSGVSAGNTIYF.

The chain carries TRBV18 and TRBJ2-2, with a weak D call TRBD2 (5 bases). The CDR3 is made up of 15 amino acids. Germline V gene data show CDR1 as KGHSH and CDR2 as LQKENI. V lost 6 bases, J lost 2 bases, and 13 bases lay in between. The CDR3 region has the DNA TGTGCCAGCTCTCCGCAGAGGGAAAACACCGGGGAGCTGTTTTTT. This sequence encodes CASSPQRENTGELFF.

The chain carries TRBV25-1 and TRBJ1-1; D gene unclear. Looked up from germline, CDR1 is MGHDK and CDR2 is SYGVNS. V was cut by 7 bases and J by 0 bases, with 12 bases left in between. This CDR3 spans 14 amino acids. The CDR3, as DNA: TGTGCCAGCACCCCTCTACATATGAACACTGAAGCTTTCTTT. Its translation is CASTPLHMNTEAFF.

The rearrangement uses TRBV6-5 and TRBJ1-2; D is unclear. This CDR3 comprises 16 residues. The V gene's germline CDR1 is MNHEY and CDR2 SVGAGI. Trimming shortened V by 1 base and J by 0 bases, and 12 bases separated the two germline ends. CDR3: CASSYFPPPANYGYTF. CDR3 in DNA: TGTGCCAGCAGTTACTTCCCCCCCCCAGCTAACTATGGCTACACCTTC.

This chain uses TRBV18 with TRBJ2-7; 8 nucleotides align to TRBD2. The CDR3 is made up of 18 amino acids. Trimming took 2 bases from V and 3 from J; bases not matched to a gene: 15. The germline CDR1 and CDR2 sequences are KGHSH and LQKENI. Written as DNA, the CDR3 is TGTGCCAGCTCACCAAGGGCCGCGGGGGCGGGAGGCCTCTACGAGCAGTACTTC. Amino acids: CASSPRAAGAGGLYEQYF.

The genes are TRBV5-1 and TRBJ2-7; no clear D. Germline assignment: CDR1 SGHRS and CDR2 YFSETQ. The V end lost 0 bases, the J end lost 0 bases, and 13 bases lay between the germline ends. CDR3 length: 16 amino acids. In DNA form, the CDR3 reads TGCGCCAGCAGCTTGGAGGGCGCTTTAAGCTCCTACGAGCAGTACTTC. This translates into CASSLEGALSSYEQYF.

The chain has TRBV28 and TRBJ2-1; D perhaps matches TRBD2 (6 bases). Germline values: CDR1 MDHEN, CDR2 SYDVKM. Trimming stripped 6 bases from V and 8 bases from J, with 17 bases between. This CDR3 region has 14 residues. The chain's CDR3 is CASSRLVEVHEQFF. DNA for the CDR3: TGTGCCAGCAGCCGACTAGTAGAAGTCCATGAGCAGTTCTTC.

V is TRBV5-5 and J is TRBJ1-5; D unclear. The V gene's germline CDR1 is SGHKS and CDR2 YYEKEE (reference sequence). Trimming removed 1 base from V and 0 bases from J, with 5 bases in between. This CDR3 is 14 amino acids long. CDR3 protein: CASSLLISNQPQHF. CDR3 coding DNA: TGTGCCAGCAGCTTGTTAATTAGCAATCAGCCCCAGCATTTT.

This clone was seen only once. The CDR3 nucleotides are TGTGCCAGCAGCCAAGCAGGGTACACTGAAGCTTTCTTT. Translating it yields CASSQAGYTEAFF. J is TRBJ1-1 and V is TRBV14, with a possible D match to TRBD1 (5 bases). CDR1 and CDR2 (germline): SGHDN, FVKESK. The CDR3 is 13 residues long. Deletions cut 1 base from V and 3 bases from J, with 6 bases between.

The chain is built from TRBV18 and TRBJ2-7, with 8 bases matching TRBD1. V trimming: 1 base; J trimming: 2 bases; junction bases outside the gene matches: 10. The CDR3 consists of 17 residues. Germline CDR1 reads KGHSH; CDR2 reads LQKENI. The CDR3 nucleotides are TGTGCCAGCTCACCACTAAGTCAGGGGGCCGCGCCCTACGAGCAGTACTTC. This codes for CASSPLSQGAAPYEQYF.

The J gene is TRBJ1-1, the V gene TRBV2, with D perhaps TRBD1 (5 bases). CDR1 and CDR2 from the germline V gene are SNHLY and FYNNEI. V lost 4 bases and J 1 base, leaving 13 bases between the germline ends. The CDR3 is made up of 15 amino acids. This CDR3 reads CASSARGLRNTEAFF. The CDR3 nucleotides are TGTGCCAGCAGTGCTAGGGGCCTCAGGAACACTGAAGCTTTCTTT.